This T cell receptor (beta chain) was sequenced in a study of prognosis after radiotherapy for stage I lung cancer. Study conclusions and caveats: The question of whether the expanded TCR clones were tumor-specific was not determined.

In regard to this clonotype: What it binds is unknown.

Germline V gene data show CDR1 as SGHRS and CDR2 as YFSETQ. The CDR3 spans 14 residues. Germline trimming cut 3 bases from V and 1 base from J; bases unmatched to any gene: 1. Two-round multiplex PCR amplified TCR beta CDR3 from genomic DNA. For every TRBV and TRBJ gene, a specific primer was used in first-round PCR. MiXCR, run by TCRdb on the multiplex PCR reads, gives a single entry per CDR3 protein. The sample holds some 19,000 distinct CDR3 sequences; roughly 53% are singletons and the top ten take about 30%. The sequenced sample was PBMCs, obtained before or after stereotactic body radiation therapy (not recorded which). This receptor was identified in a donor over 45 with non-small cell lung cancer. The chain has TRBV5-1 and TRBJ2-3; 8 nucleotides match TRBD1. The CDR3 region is CASSSTGGTDTQYF. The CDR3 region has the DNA TGCGCCAGCAGCTCGACAGGGGGCACAGATACGCAGTATTTT.